This TCR beta chain was identified during a study of blood T cell repertoires in COVID-19. About the study: Italy, Spain and the United States were the sources of the convalescent and acute COVID-19 samples.

Using immunoSEQ multiplex PCR, the repertoire was profiled, and TCRdb retains in-frame clones only, with some absent. Of roughly 110,000 clones listed, about 88% are singletons. This CDR3 contains 14 residues. Trimming took off 3 bases at V and 6 bases at J, with 12 bases between the two ends. The germline V gene has CDR1 SGHTA and CDR2 FQGNSA. This clone was detected once. Material for sequencing was peripheral blood. This rearrangement joins TRBV7-2 to TRBJ2-1; D unclear. This clonotype originated in a woman in her 70s who had recovered from COVID-19. DNA of the CDR3: TGTGCCAGCAGCTTCAGGAACCAGCCCAATGAGCAGTTCTTC. It yields the protein CASSFRNQPNEQFF.